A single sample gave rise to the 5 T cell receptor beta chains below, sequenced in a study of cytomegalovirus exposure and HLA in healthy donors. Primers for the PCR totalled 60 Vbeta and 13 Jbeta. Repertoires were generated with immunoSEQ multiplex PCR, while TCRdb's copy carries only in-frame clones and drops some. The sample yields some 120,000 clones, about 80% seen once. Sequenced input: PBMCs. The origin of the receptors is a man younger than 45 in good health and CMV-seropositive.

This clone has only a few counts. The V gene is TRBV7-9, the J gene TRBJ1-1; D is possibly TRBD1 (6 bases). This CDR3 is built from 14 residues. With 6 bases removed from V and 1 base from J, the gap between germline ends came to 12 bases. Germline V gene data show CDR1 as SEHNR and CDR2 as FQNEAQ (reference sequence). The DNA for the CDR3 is TGTGCCAGCAGGACAGGTTTTACGAACACTGAAGCTTTCTTT. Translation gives CASRTGFTNTEAFF.

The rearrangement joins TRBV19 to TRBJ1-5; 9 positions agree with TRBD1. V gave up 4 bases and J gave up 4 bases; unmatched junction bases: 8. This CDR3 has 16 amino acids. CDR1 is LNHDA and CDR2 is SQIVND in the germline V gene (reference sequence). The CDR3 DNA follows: TGTGCCAGTAGTAGAACACCGGGACAGGGTAATCAGCCCCAGCATTTT. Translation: CASSRTPGQGNQPQHF.

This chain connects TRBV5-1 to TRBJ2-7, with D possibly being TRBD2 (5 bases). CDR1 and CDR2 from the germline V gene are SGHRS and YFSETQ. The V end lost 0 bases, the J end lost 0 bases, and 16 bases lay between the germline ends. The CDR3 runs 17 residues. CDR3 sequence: CASSLGPGGSFSYEQYF. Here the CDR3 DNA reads TGCGCCAGCAGCTTGGGCCCGGGCGGGTCCTTCTCCTACGAGCAGTACTTC. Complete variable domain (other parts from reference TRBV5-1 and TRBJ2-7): KAGVTQTPRYLIKTRGQQVTLSCSPISGHRSVSWYQQTPGQGLQFLFEYFSETQRNKGNFPGRFSGRQFSNSRSEMNVSTLELGDSALYLCASSLGPGGSFSYEQYFGPGTRLTVT.

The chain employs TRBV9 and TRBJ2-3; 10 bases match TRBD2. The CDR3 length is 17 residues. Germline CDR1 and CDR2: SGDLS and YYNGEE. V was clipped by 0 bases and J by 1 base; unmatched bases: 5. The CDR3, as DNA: TGTGCCAGCAGCGTAGAATCAGCGGGGGGGGGCACAGATACGCAGTATTTT. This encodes CASSVESAGGGTDTQYF. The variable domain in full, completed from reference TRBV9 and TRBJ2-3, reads DSGVTQTPKHLITATGQRVTLRCSPRSGDLSVYWYQQSLDQGLQFLIQYYNGEERAKGNILERFSAQQFPDLHSELNLSSLELGDSALYFCASSVESAGGGTDTQYFGPGTRLTVL.

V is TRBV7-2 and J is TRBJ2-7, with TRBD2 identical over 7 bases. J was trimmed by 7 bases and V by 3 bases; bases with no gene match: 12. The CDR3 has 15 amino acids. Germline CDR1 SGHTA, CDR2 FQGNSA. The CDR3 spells CASSFTGTMEAEQYF. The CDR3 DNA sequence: TGTGCCAGCAGCTTCACCGGGACTATGGAAGCTGAGCAGTACTTC.